The T cell receptor beta chain under discussion was sequenced for a study of post-analysis software for immune sequencing data. Study overall: Multiple sclerosis in the patients followed relapsing-remitting, secondary progressive and progressive-relapsing courses. General observations from the study: In patients, TRBV5-6, TRBV5-1 and TRBV20-1 belonged to roughly 5 TRBV segments found more frequently than in controls.

Germline lookup yields CDR1 MNHNY and CDR2 SVGAGI (reference sequence). The CDR3 spans 12 residues. V dropped 6 bases and J dropped 7 bases, with 10 bases sitting between them. About this clonotype itself: Its target is unknown.

Unique molecular identifiers featured in each of the TCR beta cDNA libraries. MiXCR, applied by TCRdb to the PCR reads, yields one record per CDR3 protein. In the table there are roughly 400,000 distinct CDR3 sequences, more than 30% of which are singletons. The source of this sequence is a girl between 2 and 10 years old with multiple sclerosis. Material for sequencing was blood. The chain has TRBV6-6 and TRBJ2-1; D might be TRBD2 (5 bases). CDR3 amino acids: CASRSSRNEQFF. In nucleotides, the CDR3 is TGTGCCAGCAGATCTAGCAGGAATGAGCAGTTCTTC.